This T cell receptor (beta chain) was sequenced during a study of blood T cell repertoires in COVID-19. Across the study: Collection of acute and convalescent COVID-19 samples took place in the United States, Italy and Spain. Sources were T cells, B-cell-depleted T cells, or PBMCs; the material itself was cDNA or gDNA.

Libraries were prepared by immunoSEQ multiplex PCR; TCRdb keeps only in-frame clonotypes and omits some of them. The repertoire has fewer than 300,000 clones, roughly nine tenths of them found once; the top ten carry approximately 12%. Seattle-derived patients entered the study during active infection and were followed longitudinally. This TCR derives from a woman between 25 and 40 years old with COVID-19, enrolled during active disease. The sequenced sample consisted of peripheral blood.

The chain's CDR3 is CASTISTGGTEAFF. CDR3 DNA sequence: TGTGCCAGCACCATTTCGACAGGGGGAACTGAAGCTTTCTTT. The genes are TRBV27 and TRBJ1-1; 9 positions agree with TRBD1. Germline V CDR1 and CDR2: MNHEY, SMNVEV (reference sequence). Germline trimming cut 7 bases from V and 5 bases from J; bases unmatched to any gene: 8. This CDR3 has 14 residues.